The TCR beta chain described here comes from a study of T cells in Graves' hyperthyroidism and ophthalmopathy. This clonotype has a handful of counts. Fresh 10 ml peripheral blood yielded PBMCs. TCR beta CDR3 regions were amplified from RNA transcripts. During a first-round RT-PCR of the TCR CDR3, the HTBI primer set was used. TCRdb re-called the multiplex PCR reads with MiXCR, one entry per CDR3 protein. The sample includes roughly 570,000 distinct CDR3 sequences, about a sixth seen only once; the top ten take roughly 7.3%. This receptor was identified in a woman under 40 with Graves' hyperthyroidism. The specimen was blood.

CDR3 sequence: CAGRLAGTNEQFF. The CDR3 nucleotides read TGTGCCGGACGACTAGCGGGAACGAATGAGCAGTTCTTC. The J gene is TRBJ2-1, the V gene TRBV6-1; 11 nucleotides align to TRBD2. J gave up 7 bases and V 11 bases, and 7 bases lay outside the gene matches. This CDR3 is 13 amino acids long. Germline V gives CDR1 MNHNS, CDR2 SASEGT.